The 32 T cell receptor beta chains listed next were all sequenced from one sample in a study of blood T cell repertoires in COVID-19. Assay used: immunoSEQ multiplex PCR; TCRdb lists only in-frame clones, some missing. The sample yields fewer than 250,000 clones, approximately 86% seen once. The sample comprised peripheral blood. The receptors stem from a human donor in a cohort sampled during active COVID-19.

V gene TRBV5-1 combines with J gene TRBJ1-2, with TRBD1 identical over 9 bases. Trimming at V came to 4 bases and at J to 7 bases, leaving 14 bases not matched to a gene. Germline V gene data show CDR1 as SGHRS and CDR2 as YFSETQ. The CDR3 has 16 amino acids. The CDR3 DNA sequence: TGCGCCAGCAGCCTGAATCCGACAGGGGGGGCCAGTGGCTACACCTTC. Translating it yields CASSLNPTGGASGYTF.

This clone was counted many times. The chain is built from TRBV4-2 and TRBJ2-7; 8 bases are a match to TRBD2. The CDR3 contains 16 residues. Unmatched junction bases numbered 10, after V lost 0 bases and J lost 6 bases. The germline gives CDR1 LGHNA, CDR2 YNFKEQ. Here the CDR3 reads CASSQDQTGGNREQYF. In DNA, the CDR3 is TGTGCCAGCAGCCAAGATCAGACGGGGGGGAATCGCGAGCAGTACTTC.

This chain connects TRBV19 to TRBJ1-5, with D possibly matching TRBD1 (5 bases). Trimming stripped 9 bases from V and 4 bases from J, with 19 bases between. The CDR3 consists of 15 residues. Per germline, CDR1 LNHDA and CDR2 SQIVND (reference sequence). CDR3 sequence reads: CASRATEVGNQPQHF. CDR3 sequence (DNA): TGTGCCAGCCGCGCGACAGAGGTGGGTAATCAGCCCCAGCATTTT.

This clone was observed once. The V gene is TRBV5-4, the J gene TRBJ2-7; 12 bases map to TRBD2. With 2 bases clipped from V and 4 bases from J, the junction kept 7 bases outside the gene matches. This CDR3 contains 16 residues. The germline V gene encodes CDR1 SGHNT and CDR2 YYREEE (reference sequence). The CDR3, as DNA: TGTGCCAGCAGCTTCGGGCTAGCGGGAGGGAGGTACGAGCAGTACTTC. This translates into CASSFGLAGGRYEQYF.

CDR3 sequence: CASSQSRTSDNNNEQFF. The CDR3 region has the DNA TGCGCCAGCAGCCAAAGCCGAACATCAGACAATAACAATGAGCAGTTCTTC. This chain joins TRBV4-1 and TRBJ2-1; D remains unclear. Germline V gene data show CDR1 as MGHRA and CDR2 as YSYEKL. CDR3 length: 17 residues. The ends were cut back, 2 bases at V and 5 bases at J, with 19 bases in the middle.

The rearrangement joins TRBV29-1 to TRBJ1-4, with 11 bases lining up with TRBD1. J gave up 8 bases and V 4 bases, and 6 bases lay outside the gene matches. The CDR3 contains 14 residues. The germline V gene encodes CDR1 SQVTM and CDR2 ANQGSEA. CDR3 amino acids: CSVARTGGAEKLFF. For the CDR3, the DNA is TGCAGCGTTGCCAGGACAGGGGGCGCGGAAAAACTGTTTTTT.

The V and J genes are TRBV5-5 and TRBJ2-1; perhaps TRBD1 as D (6 bases). The V and J ends lost 4 bases and 7 bases respectively, with 18 bases between them. Looked up from germline, CDR1 is SGHKS and CDR2 is YYEKEE (reference sequence). The CDR3 is 15 amino acids. The CDR3 bases are TGTGCCAGCAGCCATGAAAGAGGGGGTGGGAATGAGCAGTTCTTC. Its translation is CASSHERGGGNEQFF.

The gene calls are TRBV27 and TRBJ2-7, with 15 bases matching TRBD2. Germline CDR1 and CDR2: MNHEY and SMNVEV (reference sequence). Trimming removed 2 bases from V and 4 bases from J; junction bases left unmatched: 15. The CDR3 loop spans 20 amino acids. This chain's CDR3 is CASSLLTPGLAGGPRYEQYF. The CDR3 DNA follows: TGTGCCAGCAGTTTACTGACCCCCGGACTAGCGGGAGGGCCTAGGTACGAGCAGTACTTC.

The chain combines TRBV5-1 with TRBJ1-3, with no clear D. Germline V gene data show CDR1 as SGHRS and CDR2 as YFSETQ. The CDR3 totals 14 residues. The ends were cut back, 1 base at V and 0 bases at J, with 5 bases in the middle. CDR3 protein: CASSLSDSGNTIYF. The CDR3, as DNA: TGCGCCAGCAGCTTGTCAGACTCTGGAAACACCATATATTTT.

This clone was detected only a few times. V gene TRBV4-2 combines with J gene TRBJ1-5; TRBD1 aligns across 9 bases. This CDR3 contains 15 residues. Germline V gene sequence: CDR1 LGHNA, CDR2 YNFKEQ. The V segment lost 0 bases and the J segment 9 bases; nucleotides outside the gene matches: 6. As DNA, the CDR3 is TGTGCCAGCAGCCAAGATGGGGGACAGGGAACGCCCCAGCATTTT. Protein sequence: CASSQDGGQGTPQHF.

This clone has more than one count but fewer than ten. The chain uses TRBV3-1 (or the pseudogene TRBV3-2) and TRBJ1-2, with 9 bases that match TRBD1. Germline V CDR1 and CDR2: LGHDT, YNNKEL (reference sequence). The CDR3 is made up of 14 amino acids. The junction had 5 bases not matched to a gene; V was cut back by 6 bases and J by 3 bases. The CDR3 reads CASRGTGSYYGYTF. The CDR3 region has the DNA TGTGCCAGCAGGGGGACAGGGAGCTACTATGGCTACACCTTC.

This chain connects TRBV5-5 to TRBJ2-1; 7 bases line up with TRBD1. V was clipped by 0 bases and J by 9 bases; unmatched bases: 6. Germline V gene lookup returns CDR1 SGHKS and CDR2 YYEKEE (reference sequence). The CDR3 runs 14 residues. The CDR3 DNA sequence: TGTGCCAGCAGCTTGGAGGACAGGCAAACTGAGCAGTTCTTC. This codes for CASSLEDRQTEQFF. Variable domain in full (rest from reference TRBV5-5 and TRBJ2-1): DAGVTQSPTHLIKTRGQQVTLRCSPISGHKSVSWYQQVLGQGPQFIFQYYEKEERGRGNFPDRFSARQFPNYSSELNVNALLLGDSALYLCASSLEDRQTEQFFGPGTRLTVL.

In its sample, this clone was seen a few times. The V gene is TRBV11-3, the J gene TRBJ2-7; 7 bases fit TRBD1. The CDR3 runs to 15 residues. CDR1 SGHNT and CDR2 YENEEA come from the germline V gene. The V gene end was trimmed by 5 bases and the J gene end by 2 bases; junction bases not matched to a gene: 9. CDR3 region: CASSRTGQPTYEQYF. The CDR3 DNA reads as TGTGCCAGCAGCCGTACGGGACAGCCGACCTACGAGCAGTACTTC.

The gene calls are TRBV5-1 and TRBJ1-5; D uncertain. The germline gives CDR1 SGHRS, CDR2 YFSETQ. The CDR3 totals 14 residues. V lost 2 bases, J lost 4 bases, and 10 bases lay in between. The chain's CDR3 is CASSFGEGNQPQHF. CDR3 DNA: TGCGCCAGCAGCTTCGGGGAGGGTAATCAGCCCCAGCATTTT.

This clone was counted between two and nine times. V and J are TRBV28 and TRBJ2-7; D is possibly TRBD1 (6 bases). V shed 5 bases and J shed 3 bases, with 14 bases lying between them. CDR1 is MDHEN and CDR2 is SYDVKM in the germline V gene. The CDR3 has 14 amino acids. In DNA form, the CDR3 reads TGTGCCAGCAGTAATACAGGGTATGACTACGAGCAGTACTTC. This gives the protein CASSNTGYDYEQYF.

Concerning this clone: Mismatch with germline at one junction end may stem from a read error. The chain joins TRBV29-1 to TRBJ1-2; tentatively, D is TRBD1 (5 bases). CDR1 and CDR2 from the germline V gene are SQVTM and ANQGSEA. CDR3 length: 14 residues. This CDR3 reads CNVNLLTDSYGYTF. CDR3 coding DNA: TGCAACGTTAATCTGCTGACAGACAGCTATGGCTACACCTTC.

V gene TRBV13 combines with J gene TRBJ2-3, with TRBD1 identical over 7 bases. This CDR3 spans 15 amino acids. Losses at the gene ends were 3 bases for V and 0 bases for J; bases not matched to a gene: 3. CDR1 PRHDT and CDR2 FYEKMQ come from the germline V gene (reference sequence). The CDR3 is CASSFTGQSTDTQYF. Written as DNA, the CDR3 is TGTGCCAGCAGCTTCACGGGACAGAGCACAGATACGCAGTATTTT.

V is TRBV14 and J is TRBJ2-5, with 10 bases identical to TRBD2. CDR3 length: 14 amino acids. With 2 bases clipped from V and 3 bases from J, the junction kept 0 bases outside the gene matches. Looked up from germline, CDR1 is SGHDN and CDR2 is FVKESK. The CDR3 protein is CASSQLAGEETQYF. CDR3 nucleotide sequence: TGTGCCAGCAGCCAACTAGCGGGAGAAGAGACCCAGTACTTC.

The CDR3 nucleotides are TGTGCCAGCAGCCCAGGAAGGACTAGTCTCCCCTTTCAAGAGACCCAGTACTTC. It translates to CASSPGRTSLPFQETQYF. J is TRBJ2-5 and V is TRBV11-3; 7 bases agree with TRBD2. CDR1 SGHNT and CDR2 YENEEA come from the germline V gene. Unmatched junction bases numbered 17, after V lost 5 bases and J lost 2 bases. The CDR3 is made up of 18 amino acids.

This chain connects TRBV11-3 to TRBJ1-6, with 8 nucleotides matching TRBD1. Germline lookup yields CDR1 SGHNT and CDR2 YENEEA. V shed 4 bases, J shed 14 bases, and the junction held 7 bases outside the gene matches. This CDR3 spans 13 amino acids. DNA of the CDR3: TGTGCCAGCAGCTATCAGACAGGGGACACCCTCCACTTT. It encodes CASSYQTGDTLHF.

The chain uses TRBV18 and TRBJ1-2; unclear D gene. Germline V gene data show CDR1 as KGHSH and CDR2 as LQKENI. The CDR3 has 15 amino acids. Trimming took off 2 bases at V and 0 bases at J, with 10 bases between the two ends. In DNA form, the CDR3 reads TGTGCCAGCTCACCAGGTTCTAACCCTAACTATGGCTACACCTTC. Protein sequence: CASSPGSNPNYGYTF. Full variable domain (missing parts from reference TRBV18 and TRBJ1-2): NAGVMQNPRHLVRRRGQEARLRCSPMKGHSHVYWYRQLPEEGLKFMVYLQKENIIDESGMPKERFSAEFPKEGPSILRIQQVVRGDSAAYFCASSPGSNPNYGYTFGSGTRLTVV.

The chain couples TRBV28 to TRBJ2-5; 8 nucleotides align to TRBD2. The J segment lost 4 bases and the V segment lost 5 bases, leaving 6 bases of the junction unmatched. The germline V gene encodes CDR1 MDHEN and CDR2 SYDVKM. This CDR3 is 14 amino acids long. This CDR3 reads CASSLRLASETQYF. CDR3 coding DNA: TGTGCCAGCAGTCTCCGACTAGCGTCAGAGACCCAGTACTTC.

The chain uses TRBV5-6 and TRBJ1-2, with D possibly TRBD1 on 5 matching bases. V was shortened by 0 bases and J by 0 bases, with 12 bases between the two germline ends. This CDR3 region has 16 residues. CDR1 is SGHDT, CDR2 YYEEEE, per germline. The CDR3 DNA reads TGTGCCAGCAGCTTGGACAGGAGAGCTTCTAACTATGGCTACACCTTC. Translated: CASSLDRRASNYGYTF.

The V and J genes are TRBV30 and TRBJ1-1; D remains unclear. The CDR3 is 11 amino acids. Trimming left V 4 bases short and J 3 bases short, with 6 bases between. Germline V lookup: CDR1 GTSNPN, CDR2 SVGIG (reference sequence). Written as DNA, the CDR3 is TGTGCCTGGACGGGGTACACTGAAGCTTTCTTT. As protein: CAWTGYTEAFF. The full variable domain, rest sourced from reference TRBV30 and TRBJ1-1, is SQTIHQWPATLVQPVGSPLSLECTVEGTSNPNLYWYRQAAGRGLQLLFYSVGIGQISSEVPQNLSASRPQDRQFILSSKKLLLSDSGFYLCAWTGYTEAFFGQGTRLTVV.

The chain combines TRBV27 with TRBJ2-7; the D gene is possibly TRBD2 (6 bases). The germline V and J ends were trimmed by 2 bases and 1 base, with 15 bases remaining between them. Germline V gene data show CDR1 as MNHEY and CDR2 as SMNVEV (reference sequence). This CDR3 has 16 residues. The CDR3 nucleotides are TGTGCCAGCAGTTTAGGCCGCGCGGGACGGTCCTACGAGCAGTACTTC. Protein: CASSLGRAGRSYEQYF.

The chain combines TRBV2 with TRBJ2-4; no reliable D call. CDR3 size: 14 residues. Germline V lookup: CDR1 SNHLY, CDR2 FYNNEI. V lost 8 bases and J 0 bases, leaving 11 bases between the germline ends. For the CDR3, the DNA is TGTGCCAGCGAAGACACACTAGCCAAAAACATTCAGTACTTC. Translated, it gives CASEDTLAKNIQYF.

The rearrangement uses TRBV6-2 or TRBV6-3 and TRBJ2-7; perhaps TRBD1 as D (6 bases). From germline, CDR1 is MNHEY and CDR2 SVGEGT. With 5 bases removed from V and 2 bases from J, the gap between germline ends came to 19 bases. The CDR3 is made up of 16 amino acids. The DNA for the CDR3 is TGTGCCAGCAGTCCCGCCCCGACAGGCGTCCCCTACGAGCAGTACTTC. Translated, it gives CASSPAPTGVPYEQYF.

CDR3 in amino acids: CASSFGGGAHNEQFF. The CDR3 DNA reads TGTGCCAGCAGCTTCGGAGGGGGGGCGCACAATGAGCAGTTCTTC. The chain recombines TRBV5-4 with TRBJ2-1, with D perhaps TRBD2 (7 bases). Per the germline V gene, CDR1 is SGHNT and CDR2 is YYREEE (reference sequence). The V gene lost 2 bases and the J gene lost 5 bases, with 14 bases spanning the gap. This CDR3 has 15 residues.

The chain joins TRBV30 to TRBJ2-1, with TRBD2 matching 7 bases. CDR1 GTSNPN and CDR2 SVGIG come from the germline V gene (reference sequence). V was pared by 4 bases and J by 6 bases, with 6 bases of the junction left unmatched. The CDR3 has 13 amino acids. CDR3 in amino acids: CAWMGGTFNEQFF. In DNA, the CDR3 is TGTGCCTGGATGGGGGGGACCTTCAATGAGCAGTTCTTC.

The CDR3 region is CASSTISRTVKETQYF. The CDR3 DNA follows: TGTGCCAGTAGTACTATTTCCCGGACTGTTAAAGAGACCCAGTACTTC. V is TRBV19 and J is TRBJ2-5; tentatively, D is TRBD2 (5 bases). Germline values: CDR1 LNHDA, CDR2 SQIVND (reference sequence). Deletions cut 4 bases from V and 3 bases from J, with 18 bases between. The CDR3 sequence is 16 residues long.

The chain is built from TRBV11-3 and TRBJ2-7; 11 bases are shared with TRBD1. Germline assignment: CDR1 SGHNT and CDR2 YENEEA. The V gene end was trimmed by 5 bases and the J gene end by 2 bases; junction bases not matched to a gene: 5. CDR3 length equals 15 residues. The CDR3 loop reads CASSLGTGGAYEQYF. The CDR3 region has the DNA TGTGCCAGCAGCCTCGGGACAGGGGGTGCCTACGAGCAGTACTTC. The full variable domain, its missing parts supplied by reference TRBV11-3 and TRBJ2-7, is EAGVVQSPRYKIIEKKQPVAFWCNPISGHNTLYWYLQNLGQGPELLIRYENEEAVDDSQLPKDRFSAERLKGVDSTLKIQPAELGDSAVYLCASSLGTGGAYEQYFGPGTRLTVT.

The chain employs TRBV11-2 and TRBJ2-5; TRBD1 agrees at 7 bases. The CDR3 is 13 amino acids. With V trimmed by 5 bases and J by 5 bases, 5 bases remained unmatched. Germline CDR1 reads SGHAT; CDR2 reads FQNNGV. This CDR3 is CASSLGTDETQYF. The CDR3 DNA reads TGTGCCAGCAGCCTCGGGACAGATGAGACCCAGTACTTC.